This entry lists 32 T cell receptor beta chains sequenced from one sample in a study of identical twins. MiXCR, applied by TCRdb to the 5' RACE reads, yields one record per CDR3 protein. The data contain a few hundred thousand distinct CDR3 sequences, roughly 15% of them singletons. Another study also made use of these data, one on yellow fever vaccine responses in identical twins.

The sample consisted of CD4+ T cells sorted from blood. The origin of the receptors is a woman in her late teens or twenties in good health.

J is TRBJ2-1 and V is TRBV24-1, with 8 bases matching TRBD1. The CDR3 is made up of 15 amino acids. Germline-derived CDR1 and CDR2 are KGHDR and SFDVKD. The V and J ends lost 7 bases and 4 bases, in that order; junction bases with no gene match: 8. The CDR3 coding sequence is TGTGCCACCAGCACCCCCGGGACAGGTTACAATGAGCAGTTCTTC. Its translation is CATSTPGTGYNEQFF.

The V call is TRBV2, the J call TRBJ2-1; 9 bases map to TRBD2. With 1 base clipped from V and 6 bases from J, the junction kept 4 bases outside the gene matches. The CDR3 totals 15 residues. Germline V gene lookup returns CDR1 SNHLY and CDR2 FYNNEI. CDR3 protein: CASSEDSGSFNEQFF. DNA for the CDR3: TGTGCCAGCAGTGAAGATAGCGGGAGTTTCAATGAGCAGTTCTTC. The full variable domain, with the rest looked up from reference TRBV2 and TRBJ2-1, is EPEVTQTPSHQVTQMGQEVILRCVPISNHLYFYWYRQILGQKVEFLVSFYNNEISEKSEIFDDQFSVERPDGSNFTLKIRSTKLEDSAMYFCASSEDSGSFNEQFFGPGTRLTVL.

The gene calls are TRBV12-3 or TRBV12-4 and TRBJ1-6; 11 positions match TRBD1. The CDR3 loop spans 15 amino acids. Losses at the gene ends were 5 bases for V and 13 bases for J; bases not matched to a gene: 10. CDR3: CASSLTPGTGGPLHF. The CDR3, as DNA: TGTGCCAGCAGTCTGACTCCAGGGACAGGGGGTCCCCTCCACTTT.

The chain couples TRBV20-1 to TRBJ2-1; D is uncertain. V was trimmed by 1 base and J by 6 bases, leaving 16 bases between them. Germline loops: CDR1 DFQATT, CDR2 SNEGSKA (reference sequence). The CDR3 is 15 residues long. The CDR3 nucleotides are TGCAGTGCTAGAGTATTGGCCCTTAGTACCAATGAGCAGTTCTTC. It encodes CSARVLALSTNEQFF.

This chain connects TRBV19 to TRBJ1-1; possibly TRBD1 for D (5 bases). CDR1 is LNHDA and CDR2 is SQIVND in the germline V gene (reference sequence). The CDR3 sequence is 14 residues long. V dropped 3 bases and J dropped 3 bases, with 11 bases sitting between them. Written as DNA, the CDR3 is TGTGCCAGTAGTATCATCGGGGCGGACACTGAAGCTTTCTTT. Residues: CASSIIGADTEAFF.

This clonotype was seen a handful of times. J is TRBJ2-7 and V is TRBV2; TRBD1 matches at 7 bases. The CDR3 extends over 13 amino acids. Germline lookup yields CDR1 SNHLY and CDR2 FYNNEI. With 4 bases clipped from V and 1 base from J, the junction kept 1 base outside the gene matches. DNA of the CDR3: TGTGCCAGCAGTGGGGACAGATCCTACGAGCAGTACGTC. It yields the protein CASSGDRSYEQYV.

A remark on this clonotype: One end of the junction does not line up with germline, which may come from a read error. J is TRBJ2-1 and V is TRBV7-9; TRBD2 agrees at 12 bases. The CDR3 has 12 amino acids. CDR1 is SEHNR and CDR2 is FQNEAQ in the germline V gene (reference sequence). The CDR3 reads CASSLPTSGSPF. In DNA form, the CDR3 reads TGTGCCAGCAGCCTACCGACTAGCGGGAGTCCCTTC.

This clonotype showed up just a few times. The rearrangement links TRBV20-1 to TRBJ2-1; 10 bases are shared with TRBD2. V lost 2 bases and J lost 5; bases outside the gene matches: 9. Per germline, CDR1 DFQATT and CDR2 SNEGSKA (reference sequence). The CDR3 covers 16 residues. CDR3 residues: CSARTSSGSRNNEQFF. The CDR3 region has the DNA TGCAGTGCTAGAACCTCTAGCGGGAGTCGAAACAATGAGCAGTTCTTC.

This clonotype has just a few counts. The chain carries TRBV3-1 and TRBJ2-3, with D perhaps TRBD1 (6 bases). This CDR3 region has 16 residues. V was pared by 4 bases and J by 4 bases, with 18 bases between. Looked up from germline, CDR1 is LGHDT and CDR2 is YNNKEL (reference sequence). The CDR3 loop is CASSLEGVSPSDTQYF. For the CDR3, the DNA is TGTGCCAGCAGCCTTGAGGGGGTATCTCCATCAGATACGCAGTATTTT.

This clonotype was found a few times. J is TRBJ2-7 and V is TRBV15; TRBD2 matches 7 bases. CDR3 length: 16 residues. The germline gives CDR1 LNHNV, CDR2 YYDKDF (reference sequence). The J segment lost 3 bases and the V segment lost 0 bases, leaving 8 bases of the junction unmatched. The CDR3 nucleotides are TGTGCCACCAGCAGAGATCTTTTCAAGCGGGGCTACGAGCAGTACGTC. Amino acids: CATSRDLFKRGYEQYV.

This clonotype was counted many times. The chain joins TRBV3-1 to TRBJ1-6, with TRBD1 matching over 10 bases. Germline V CDR1 and CDR2: LGHDT, YNNKEL (reference sequence). V was clipped by 4 bases and J by 6 bases; unmatched bases: 3. The length of the CDR3 is 15 residues. For the CDR3, the DNA is TGTGCCAGCAGCCCGCGGACAGGGGGTAATTCACCCCTCCACTTT. Amino acids: CASSPRTGGNSPLHF.

The chain carries TRBV18 and TRBJ2-7; unclear D gene. V was pared by 6 bases and J by 3 bases, with 12 bases between. Germline values: CDR1 KGHSH, CDR2 LQKENI. CDR3 length equals 13 residues. The CDR3 loop reads CASSPLGGYEQYV. The CDR3 bases are TGTGCCAGCTCTCCCCTTGGTGGCTACGAGCAGTACGTC.

This clonotype was found a few times. The J gene is TRBJ2-1, the V gene TRBV28; TRBD2 aligns across 9 bases. The CDR3 runs 14 residues. The V gene end was trimmed by 5 bases and the J gene end by 8 bases; junction bases not matched to a gene: 7. Germline V lookup: CDR1 MDHEN, CDR2 SYDVKM. CDR3 region: CASSSSGSRHEQFF. CDR3 nucleotide sequence: TGTGCCAGCAGTAGTAGCGGGAGTCGTCATGAGCAGTTCTTC.

The chain is built from TRBV10-2 and TRBJ1-1; weak D call: TRBD1 (6 bases). The CDR3 sequence is 13 residues long. Germline V gene lookup returns CDR1 WSHSY and CDR2 SAAADI. V was pared by 7 bases and J by 1 base, with 10 bases between. The DNA of the CDR3 is TGCGCCAGCACTCGGACAGAGAACACTGAAGCTTTCTTT. Its translation: CASTRTENTEAFF.

This clonotype was detected only a few times. The rearrangement uses TRBV20-1 and TRBJ2-3; TRBD2 might be the D (6 bases). V was trimmed by 1 base and J by 5 bases, leaving 10 bases between them. The CDR3 consists of 13 residues. The germline V gene has CDR1 DFQATT and CDR2 SNEGSKA (reference sequence). The CDR3 nucleotides read TGCAGTGCTAGAGGACTAGTTCAAGATACGCAGTATTTT. It yields the protein CSARGLVQDTQYF.

The rearrangement joins TRBV3-1 to TRBJ2-2, with 11 bases lining up with TRBD2. Germline trimming cut 1 base from V and 4 bases from J; bases unmatched to any gene: 5. This CDR3 is built from 17 residues. Looked up from germline, CDR1 is LGHDT and CDR2 is YNNKEL (reference sequence). The CDR3 DNA follows: TGTGCCAGCAGCCAAGGTTCACTAGCGGGGGTCACCGGGGAGCTGTTTTTT. Translation: CASSQGSLAGVTGELFF.

This clonotype was seen a single time. DNA of the CDR3: TGTGCCAGCAGCTCGACTAGCGGGGGGATCGGTGAGCAGTTCTTC. Translating gives CASSSTSGGIGEQFF. The chain recombines TRBV7-2 with TRBJ2-1, with TRBD2 matching over 13 bases. The junction had 6 bases not matched to a gene; V was cut back by 4 bases and J by 9 bases. This CDR3 has 15 residues. Germline assignment: CDR1 SGHTA and CDR2 FQGNSA. Complete variable domain (other parts from reference TRBV7-2 and TRBJ2-1): GAGVSQSPSNKVTEKGKDVELRCDPISGHTALYWYRQSLGQGLEFLIYFQGNSAPDKSGLPSDRFSAERTGGSVSTLTIQRTQQEDSAVYLCASSSTSGGIGEQFFGPGTRLTVL.

This clonotype was counted a few times. V is TRBV20-1 and J is TRBJ2-3; 11 bases are a match to TRBD2. The CDR3 spans 15 residues. J lost 1 base, V lost 5 bases, and 5 bases had no gene match. Germline V gives CDR1 DFQATT, CDR2 SNEGSKA (reference sequence). CDR3 DNA sequence: TGCAGTGCTCTCCCGACTAGCGGGGGCACAGATACGCAGTATTTT. It translates to CSALPTSGGTDTQYF.

In this sample, this clonotype turned up many times. CDR3 loop: CASSLAGGDTGELFF. In DNA form, the CDR3 reads TGCGCCAGCAGCCTAGCGGGAGGAGACACCGGGGAGCTGTTTTTT. The V call is TRBV4-1, the J call TRBJ2-2; 10 bases are shared with TRBD2. With 4 bases clipped from V and 3 bases from J, the junction kept 2 bases outside the gene matches. The germline CDR1 and CDR2 sequences are MGHRA and YSYEKL. The CDR3 has 15 residues.

The chain is built from TRBV3-1 and TRBJ2-5, with D maybe TRBD2 (6 bases). Trimming shortened V by 3 bases and J by 4 bases, and 6 bases separated the two germline ends. Germline CDR1 is LGHDT and CDR2 is YNNKEL (reference sequence). The CDR3 is 12 amino acids. The CDR3: CASSQGGETQYF. CDR3 DNA sequence: TGTGCCAGCAGCCAGGGGGGAGAGACCCAGTACTTC.

This clonotype has only a few counts. This chain connects TRBV6-1 to TRBJ2-1; 10 nucleotides line up with TRBD1. Trimming removed 7 bases from V and 4 bases from J; junction bases left unmatched: 4. From germline, CDR1 is MNHNS and CDR2 SASEGT. CDR3 length: 14 amino acids. The CDR3 DNA reads TGTGCCAGCACCGGACAGGGGGGGTACAATGAGCAGTTCTTC. Translated: CASTGQGGYNEQFF.

V usage is TRBV4-1 and J usage is TRBJ2-6, with D possibly called TRBD1 or TRBD2 (5 bases each). Germline V gives CDR1 MGHRA, CDR2 YSYEKL. The CDR3 consists of 16 residues. With 0 bases removed from V and 5 bases from J, the gap between germline ends came to 11 bases. Here the CDR3 reads CASSQDQGVWANVLTF. The CDR3 coding sequence is TGCGCCAGCAGCCAAGATCAGGGAGTCTGGGCCAACGTCCTGACTTTC.

The gene calls are TRBV7-2 and TRBJ2-5, with no clear D. Trimming removed 5 bases from V and 5 bases from J, with 15 bases in between. Per the germline V gene, CDR1 is SGHTA and CDR2 is FQGNSA. The CDR3 loop spans 14 amino acids. CDR3 sequence (DNA): TGTGCCAGCAGCCGCAAGACTCCGCCGGAGACCCAGTACTTC. This gives the protein CASSRKTPPETQYF.

Only a few counts were recorded for this clonotype. The chain has TRBV12-3 or TRBV12-4 and TRBJ2-2; D might be TRBD1 (5 bases). The V and J ends lost 5 bases and 6 bases respectively, with 13 bases between them. This CDR3 contains 14 residues. CDR3 sequence: CASSTRATAGELFF. CDR3 DNA: TGTGCCAGCAGTACCCGTGCGACAGCCGGGGAGCTGTTTTTT.

This clonotype showed up just a few times. The chain combines TRBV29-1 with TRBJ2-5, with 9 positions matching TRBD1. This CDR3 is built from 15 residues. The trim removed 6 bases at V and 1 base at J, leaving 9 bases unmatched. Germline CDR1 and CDR2: SQVTM and ANQGSEA. The CDR3 sequence: CSVEGTGRIQETQYF. The DNA for the CDR3 is TGCAGCGTCGAGGGGACAGGGAGAATCCAAGAGACCCAGTACTTC.

There are a few counts of this clonotype. The gene calls are TRBV3-1 and TRBJ1-4; TRBD1 is a possible D gene (5 bases). CDR3 length: 15 amino acids. Deletions cut 5 bases from V and 1 base from J, with 11 bases between. CDR1 LGHDT and CDR2 YNNKEL come from the germline V gene (reference sequence). The CDR3 is CASSGRDGTNEKLFF. The CDR3 DNA is TGTGCCAGCAGCGGGAGGGACGGAACTAATGAAAAACTGTTTTTT.

This rearrangement joins TRBV20-1 to TRBJ2-2; D unresolved. The ends were cut back, 2 bases at V and 1 base at J, with 14 bases in the middle. Germline V gene data show CDR1 as DFQATT and CDR2 as SNEGSKA (reference sequence). The CDR3 runs to 16 residues. Here the CDR3 DNA reads TGCAGTGCTAGACCGCAGATAGTCAGGAACACCGGGGAGCTGTTTTTT. This gives the protein CSARPQIVRNTGELFF.

The J gene is TRBJ2-1, the V gene TRBV7-3, with TRBD1 identical over 8 bases. V lost 5 bases to trimming and J lost 5 bases; unmatched junction nucleotides: 8. Germline loops: CDR1 SGHTA, CDR2 FQGTGA. This CDR3 region has 15 residues. CDR3 sequence (DNA): TGTGCCAGCAGCGCTAGACAGGGGACCAACAATGAGCAGTTCTTC. The encoded protein is CASSARQGTNNEQFF. Filled out from reference TRBV7-3 and TRBJ2-1, the complete variable domain reads GAGVSQTPSNKVTEKGKYVELRCDPISGHTALYWYRQSLGQGPEFLIYFQGTGAADDSGLPNDRFFAVRPEGSVSTLKIQRTERGDSAVYLCASSARQGTNNEQFFGPGTRLTVL.

This clonotype was recorded a few times. The chain carries TRBV20-1 and TRBJ1-1; perhaps TRBD1 as D (5 bases). The V gene lost 3 bases and the J gene lost 5 bases, with 16 bases spanning the gap. CDR3 size: 14 residues. Germline V gives CDR1 DFQATT, CDR2 SNEGSKA (reference sequence). CDR3 bases: TGCAGTGCTAGGAGCCCCTCAGGGAGTACTGAAGCTTTCTTT. Translated, it gives CSARSPSGSTEAFF.

The V and J genes are TRBV6-5 and TRBJ2-1; the D gene could be TRBD1 or TRBD2 (5 bases each). CDR1 and CDR2 from the germline V gene are MNHEY and SVGAGI. V lost 4 bases and J lost 6, with 19 bases in between. This CDR3 contains 16 residues. The CDR3 DNA reads TGTGCCAGCAGTTGGACGGGGCCGTCCCCCGGCAATGAGCAGTTCTTC. Translated: CASSWTGPSPGNEQFF.

As DNA, the CDR3 is TGTGCCAGCAGTTTAGGTGCGGGGCCCTTCTCCTACAATGAGCAGTTCTTC. It is translated as CASSLGAGPFSYNEQFF. The chain joins TRBV27 to TRBJ2-1, with D perhaps TRBD2 (6 bases). In germline, CDR1 is MNHEY, CDR2 SMNVEV (reference sequence). This CDR3 spans 17 amino acids. The V and J ends lost 2 bases and 0 bases respectively, with 14 bases between them.

This clonotype has more than one count but fewer than ten. The rearrangement joins TRBV9 to TRBJ2-1, with TRBD1 as a possible D gene (6 bases). This CDR3 spans 15 amino acids. Germline V gene lookup returns CDR1 SGDLS and CDR2 YYNGEE. The germline V and J ends were trimmed by 6 bases and 9 bases, with 22 bases remaining between them. In DNA, the CDR3 is TGTGCCAGCACCGAAGGAGACAGGAGGTCTGGTGAGCAGTTCTTC. Protein: CASTEGDRRSGEQFF.